What follows are 11 T cell receptor beta chains derived from one specimen sequenced in a study of cytomegalovirus exposure and HLA in healthy donors. 13 Jbeta primers and 60 Vbeta primers were used for the PCR. Sequencing used immunoSEQ multiplex PCR; TCRdb keeps in-frame clones, though not all of them. The repertoire holds fewer than 250,000 clones, about 80% seen once, with roughly 13% in the top ten. Sequenced: PBMCs. These receptors were taken from a woman in her 30s in good health and CMV-seropositive.

This CDR3 is CASSPVEGRNSPLHF. CDR3 DNA sequence: TGTGCCAGCAGTCCTGTGGAGGGACGGAATTCACCCCTCCACTTT. The J gene is TRBJ1-6, the V gene TRBV28; TRBD1 is a possible D gene (5 bases). Germline V gene lookup returns CDR1 MDHEN and CDR2 SYDVKM. Between the trimmed V and J ends, which lost 5 bases and 7 bases, there was a span of 15 bases. CDR3 size: 15 residues.

The chain recombines TRBV6-1 with TRBJ2-7; possibly TRBD1 for D (6 bases). Per the germline V gene, CDR1 is MNHNS and CDR2 is SASEGT. The germline V and J ends were trimmed by 5 bases and 0 bases, with 14 bases remaining between them. The CDR3 consists of 15 residues. The DNA for the CDR3 is TGTGCCAGCAGTCCTACCCCGGACAGCTCCTACGAGCAGTACTTC. It is translated as CASSPTPDSSYEQYF.

This chain joins TRBV27 and TRBJ2-7; tentative D call: TRBD2 (6 bases). The V end lost 6 bases, the J end lost 4 bases, and 13 bases lay between the germline ends. Germline lookup yields CDR1 MNHEY and CDR2 SMNVEV (reference sequence). This CDR3 contains 13 residues. In nucleotides, the CDR3 is TGTGCCAGCAGCCCTAGCGCTCGATACGAGCAGTACTTC. This codes for CASSPSARYEQYF.

The chain carries TRBV5-1 and TRBJ2-5; TRBD1 matches at 7 bases. TRBJ2-7 explains the end of the DNA better; the J call may be wrong. The CDR3 runs to 14 residues. Germline values: CDR1 SGHRS, CDR2 YFSETQ. CDR3 bases: TGCGCCAGCAGCTTGAAGGGGACAGTCTACGAGCAGTACTTC. It translates to CASSLKGTVYEQYF.

This chain links TRBV30 with TRBJ2-3; 7 bases are shared with TRBD1. The CDR3 is 14 amino acids. J gave up 2 bases and V 5 bases, and 7 bases lay outside the gene matches. The V gene's germline CDR1 is GTSNPN and CDR2 SVGIG (reference sequence). Here the CDR3 reads CAWAGGPLTDTQYF. The CDR3 DNA sequence: TGTGCCTGGGCAGGGGGACCTCTCACAGATACGCAGTATTTT.

This chain uses TRBV12-5 with TRBJ2-7, with a tentative D call TRBD2 (5 bases). V was trimmed by 1 base and J by 2 bases, leaving 12 bases between them. The length of the CDR3 is 15 residues. Germline V gene sequence: CDR1 LGHNT, CDR2 FRNRAP. The CDR3 spells CASGLAPDFTYEQYF. The CDR3 DNA sequence: TGTGCTAGTGGTTTGGCCCCGGACTTTACCTACGAGCAGTACTTC.

The chain employs TRBV9 and TRBJ1-4; tentative D call: TRBD1 (5 bases). Trimming shortened V by 4 bases and J by 4 bases, and 14 bases separated the two germline ends. CDR3 length: 15 amino acids. Germline assignment: CDR1 SGDLS and CDR2 YYNGEE. The CDR3 reads CASSPSGSHNEKLFF. The CDR3, as DNA: TGTGCCAGCAGCCCCTCAGGGTCCCATAATGAAAAACTGTTTTTT. The whole variable domain, remainder taken from reference TRBV9 and TRBJ1-4, is DSGVTQTPKHLITATGQRVTLRCSPRSGDLSVYWYQQSLDQGLQFLIQYYNGEERAKGNILERFSAQQFPDLHSELNLSSLELGDSALYFCASSPSGSHNEKLFFGSGTQLSVL.

The count of this clone is one. The chain joins TRBV4-2 to TRBJ2-1, with 9 bases fitting TRBD2. This CDR3 spans 13 amino acids. V was clipped by 4 bases and J by 10 bases; unmatched bases: 5. Germline lookup yields CDR1 LGHNA and CDR2 YNFKEQ. CDR3 sequence (DNA): TGTGCCAGCAGCCGGGATAGCGGGGGAGAGCAGTTCTTC. Its protein product is CASSRDSGGEQFF.

This clone has a handful of counts. The rearrangement uses TRBV28 and TRBJ2-7; 9 positions agree with TRBD1. Trimming removed 6 bases from V and 2 bases from J; junction bases left unmatched: 8. Germline values: CDR1 MDHEN, CDR2 SYDVKM. The CDR3 length is 15 residues. CDR3 protein: CASSRIRDRAYEQYF. Here the CDR3 DNA reads TGTGCCAGCAGCCGAATCCGGGACAGGGCCTACGAGCAGTACTTC.

The J gene is TRBJ2-3, the V gene TRBV30; tentatively, D is TRBD2 (6 bases). V was clipped by 2 bases and J by 0 bases, with 12 bases between them. The CDR3 is 15 amino acids. The germline V gene has CDR1 GTSNPN and CDR2 SVGIG (reference sequence). The CDR3 sequence: CAWSLRTTSTDTQYF. The CDR3 nucleotides are TGTGCCTGGAGTCTAAGGACTACCAGCACAGATACGCAGTATTTT.

Points on this clone: At one boundary the junction diverges from the germline segment, which might be a read error. This sequence joins TRBV13 and TRBJ1-2; TRBD1 agrees at 7 bases. The CDR3 extends over 17 amino acids. Germline V gene lookup returns CDR1 PRHDT and CDR2 FYEKMQ (reference sequence). This CDR3 is CASSLGHPRTGAYGYTF. CDR3 nucleotides: TGTGCCAGCAGCCTAGGACACCCCCGGACAGGAGCCTATGGCTACACCTTC.